This TCR beta chain was sequenced during a study of Ad26.COV2.S vaccination and SARS-CoV-2 variants. Study context: Administration of Ad26.COV2.S was intramuscular, either once or twice 56 days apart.

Clones were read by immunoSEQ multiplex PCR, and TCRdb kept only the in-frame ones, dropping some. The data hold around 240,000 clones, with more than 75% observed a single time. CDR3 size: 13 residues. The germline V gene encodes CDR1 SGHRS and CDR2 YFSETQ. V gave up 1 base and J gave up 8 bases; unmatched junction bases: 1. Treatment specified: approximately 18 received Ad26.COV2.S at low or high dose, single or two shots; five or six received placebo; per-sample allocation not given. Sample collection was performed on day 63 after the first vaccine or placebo injection. As regards this clone: Its target is unknown.

The study, taken as a whole, reports: Total T cell responses may have been underestimated by the TCR breadth and depth analyses.

The material was peripheral blood, obtained in a trial of Ad26.COV2.S vaccine versus placebo. The chain joins TRBV5-1 to TRBJ2-1, with 9 bases fitting TRBD1. The source of this sequence is a person aged 18-65 years who received the Ad26.COV2.S COVID-19 vaccine or a placebo. The DNA of the CDR3 is TGCGCCAGCAGCTTGACAGGGGGCGATGAGCAGTTCTTC. Translation gives CASSLTGGDEQFF.